This T cell receptor (beta chain) was documented in a study of OX40 agonist ivuxolimab in advanced cancers. Study-wide context: Intravenous ivuxolimab was administered to patients every 2 weeks at 0.01 to 10 mg/kg. Whole-study findings and limits: CD4+ and CD8+ T cells in blood underwent clonal expansion by week 6 at 0.1 to 3.0 mg/kg.

A remark on this clone: What it binds is unknown.

Only in-frame clones appear in the TCRdb table, and some are missing; sequencing was by immunoSEQ multiplex PCR. The sample records tens of thousands of clones, approximately 90% being singletons. With 8 bases removed from V and 0 bases from J, the gap between germline ends came to 8 bases. The germline V gene has CDR1 ENHRY and CDR2 SYGVKD. The CDR3 extends over 13 amino acids. If patients had autoimmune disease history or systemic immunosuppression, they were excluded. The source material was CD4+ or CD8+ T cells sorted from blood, sampled in a trial of the OX40 agonist ivuxolimab. V usage is TRBV10-3 and J usage is TRBJ1-3; D is uncertain. This receptor was obtained from an adult with an advanced solid tumor such as melanoma, head and neck, liver or kidney cancer. CDR3 sequence: CAIFTPSGNTIYF. The CDR3 nucleotides read TGTGCCATCTTTACCCCCTCTGGAAACACCATATATTTT.